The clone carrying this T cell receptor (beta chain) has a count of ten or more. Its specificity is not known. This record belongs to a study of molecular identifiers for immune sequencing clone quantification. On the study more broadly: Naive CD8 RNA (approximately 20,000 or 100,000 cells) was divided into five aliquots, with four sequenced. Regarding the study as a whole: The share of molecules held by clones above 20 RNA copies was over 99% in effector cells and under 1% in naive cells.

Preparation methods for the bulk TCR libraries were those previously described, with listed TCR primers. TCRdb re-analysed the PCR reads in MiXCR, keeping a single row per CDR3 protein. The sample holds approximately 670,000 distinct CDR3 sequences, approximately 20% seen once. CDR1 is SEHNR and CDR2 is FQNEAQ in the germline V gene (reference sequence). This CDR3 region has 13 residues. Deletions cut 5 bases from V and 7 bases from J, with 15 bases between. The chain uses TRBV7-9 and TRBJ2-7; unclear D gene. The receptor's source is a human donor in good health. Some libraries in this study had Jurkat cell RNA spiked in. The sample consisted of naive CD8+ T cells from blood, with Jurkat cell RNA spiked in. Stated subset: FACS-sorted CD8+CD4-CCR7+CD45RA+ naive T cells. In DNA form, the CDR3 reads TGTGCCAGCAGCCTGGTGGCCGCCTGGGAGCAGTACTTC. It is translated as CASSLVAAWEQYF. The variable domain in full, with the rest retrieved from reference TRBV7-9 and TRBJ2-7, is DTGVSQNPRHKITKRGQNVTFRCDPISEHNRLYWYRQTLGQGPEFLTYFQNEAQLEKSRLLSDRFSAERPKGSFSTLEIQRTEQGDSAMYLCASSLVAAWEQYFGPGTRLTVT.